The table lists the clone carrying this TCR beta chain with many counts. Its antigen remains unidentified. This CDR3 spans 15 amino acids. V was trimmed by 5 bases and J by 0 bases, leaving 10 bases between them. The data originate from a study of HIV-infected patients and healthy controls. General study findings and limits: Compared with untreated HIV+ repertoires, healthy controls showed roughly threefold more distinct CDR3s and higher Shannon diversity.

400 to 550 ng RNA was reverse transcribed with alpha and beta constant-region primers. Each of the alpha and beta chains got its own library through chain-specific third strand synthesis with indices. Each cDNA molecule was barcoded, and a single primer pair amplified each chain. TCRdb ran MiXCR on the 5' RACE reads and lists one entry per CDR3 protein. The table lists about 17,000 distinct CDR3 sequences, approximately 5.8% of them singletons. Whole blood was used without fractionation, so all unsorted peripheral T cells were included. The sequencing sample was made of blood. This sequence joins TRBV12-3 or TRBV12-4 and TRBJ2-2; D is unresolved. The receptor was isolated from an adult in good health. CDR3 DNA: TGTGCCAGCAGTAAGCCGGTCGCGAACACCGGGGAGCTGTTTTTT. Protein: CASSKPVANTGELFF.